This T cell receptor beta chain was captured by sequencing in a study of beta chain features in type 1 diabetes. Whole-study findings and limits: A potential PCR bias toward shorter templates would be equal in patient and control samples. Moderate but significant shortening of TCRB CDR3s was recorded in all four CD4+ subsets from Type 1 diabetes patients. Healthy donors had naive, central memory and Treg TCRB repertoires that appeared less similar than those seen among patients.

V dropped 6 bases and J dropped 2 bases, with 3 bases sitting between them. Germline loops: CDR1 KGHSH, CDR2 LQKENI. The CDR3 is made up of 11 amino acids. Worth noting for this clone: What it recognizes is unknown.

The isolated RNA, all of it, was reverse transcribed, so expressed TCRB transcripts were what got sequenced. The repertoire was sequenced with immunoSEQ multiplex PCR; TCRdb's copy has only in-frame clones and lacks some. Of under 300,000 clones listed, around 20% are singletons. Central memory, naive, regulatory and stem cell-like memory CD4+ cells were sorted by CD45RO/CCR7/CD25/CD127/CD95/CD27. The sequence was obtained from a woman aged 40 to 49 with type 1 diabetes. The V call is TRBV18, the J call TRBJ2-3; D remains unclear. Specimen: naive CD4+ T cells from blood. CDR3 region: CASSYTDTQYF. In nucleotides, the CDR3 is TGTGCCAGCTCGTACACAGATACGCAGTATTTT.